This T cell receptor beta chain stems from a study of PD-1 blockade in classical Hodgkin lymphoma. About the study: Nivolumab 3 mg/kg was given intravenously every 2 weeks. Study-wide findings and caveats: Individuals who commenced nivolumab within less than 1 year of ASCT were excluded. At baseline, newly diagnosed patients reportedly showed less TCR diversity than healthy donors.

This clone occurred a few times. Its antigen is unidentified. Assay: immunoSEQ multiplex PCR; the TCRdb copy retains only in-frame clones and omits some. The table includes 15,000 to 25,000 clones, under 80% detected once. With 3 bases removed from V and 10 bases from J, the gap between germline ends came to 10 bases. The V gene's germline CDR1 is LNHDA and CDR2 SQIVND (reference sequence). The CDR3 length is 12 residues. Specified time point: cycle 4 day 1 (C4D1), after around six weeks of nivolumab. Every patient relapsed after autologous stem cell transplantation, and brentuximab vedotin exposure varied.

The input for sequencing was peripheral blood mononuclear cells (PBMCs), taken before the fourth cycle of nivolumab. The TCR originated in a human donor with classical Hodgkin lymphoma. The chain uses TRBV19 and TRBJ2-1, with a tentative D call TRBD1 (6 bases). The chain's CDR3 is CASSMLRGEQFF. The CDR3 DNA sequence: TGTGCCAGTAGTATGTTGAGGGGGGAGCAGTTCTTC.